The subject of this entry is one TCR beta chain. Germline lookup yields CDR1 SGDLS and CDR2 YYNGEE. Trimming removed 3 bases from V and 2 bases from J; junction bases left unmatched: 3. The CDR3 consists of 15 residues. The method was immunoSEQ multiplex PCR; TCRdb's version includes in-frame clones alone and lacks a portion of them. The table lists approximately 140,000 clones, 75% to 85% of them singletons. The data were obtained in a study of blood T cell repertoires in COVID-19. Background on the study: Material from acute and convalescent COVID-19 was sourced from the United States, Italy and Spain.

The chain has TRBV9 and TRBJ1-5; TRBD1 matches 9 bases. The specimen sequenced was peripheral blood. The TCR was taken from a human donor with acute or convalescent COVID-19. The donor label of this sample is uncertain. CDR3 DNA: TGTGCCAGCAGCGCACAGGGGGCGGGCAATCAGCCCCAGCATTTT. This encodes CASSAQGAGNQPQHF.